The rows below give T cell receptor beta chains drawn from one sample of a study of T cell repertoires in cytomegalovirus infection. One entry per CDR3 protein, called by TCRdb with MiXCR from the reads. The table records 230,000 or so distinct CDR3 sequences, 30% to 45% of them present only once. No antigens are known for them. The material sequenced was CD8+ T cells from cultured PBMCs, taken from culture after CMV antigen stimulation. The receptors derive from a human donor in good health (CMV status not recorded). Some clones in this sample may be carry-over from other donors' samples. Each CDR3 is given with its conserved first and last residue. Each record gives: V gene, J gene, CDR3 protein.

V: TRBV11-2
J: TRBJ2-7
CDR3: CASSLGPGAGLSYEQYF

V: TRBV7-2
J: TRBJ1-5
CDR3: CASSLVFVGYSNQPQHF

V: TRBV24-1
J: TRBJ1-5
CDR3: CATSTGERQPQHF

V: TRBV7-2
J: TRBJ2-7
CDR3: CASSFSYPFTSGSLYEQYF

V: TRBV7-9
J: TRBJ1-6
CDR3: CASSPGQGNSPLHF

V: TRBV2
J: TRBJ1-5
CDR3: CASSTGYMGLELGNQPQHF

V: TRBV6-6
J: TRBJ2-1
CDR3: CASTGGGDNEQFF

V: TRBV4-1
J: TRBJ1-4
CDR3: CASRDPTAVEKLFF

V: TRBV18
J: TRBJ2-2
CDR3: CASSDPGQTLTGELFF

V: TRBV7-6
J: TRBJ1-5
CDR3: CASSLDAQPQHF

V: TRBV7-9
J: TRBJ2-7
CDR3: CASSLRMSGRNVYEQYF

V: TRBV7-8
J: TRBJ2-2
CDR3: CASSLRAGGETGELFF

V: TRBV10-2
J: TRBJ2-4
CDR3: CASSELPRRAKNIQYF

V: TRBV7-9
J: TRBJ2-1
CDR3: CASNLQAGTYNEQFF

V: TRBV2
J: TRBJ1-1
CDR3: CASTPPAAGYYTEAFF

V: TRBV7-8
J: TRBJ1-5
CDR3: CASSLAIGVMSNQPQHF

V: TRBV4-1
J: TRBJ2-7
CDR3: CASSPRLVGGWNEQYF

V: TRBV7-2
J: TRBJ2-7
CDR3: CASSPRSRGSHETYF

V: TRBV18
J: TRBJ2-7
CDR3: CASSPPTGGYEQYF

V: TRBV6-5
J: TRBJ1-5
CDR3: CASSYRQGGRQPQHF

V: TRBV14
J: TRBJ2-7
CDR3: CASSQKDRANYEQYF

V: TRBV5-3
J: TRBJ2-5
CDR3: CASSPWSQETQYF

V: TRBV11-1
J: TRBJ2-1
CDR3: CASSSLAGGSSYNEQFF

V: TRBV20-1
J: TRBJ1-1
CDR3: CSASRGGLTEAFF

V: TRBV13
J: TRBJ1-2
CDR3: CASSLGRPDAGEGYGYTF

V: TRBV19
J: TRBJ2-5
CDR3: CASQVTGRGSQETQYF

V: TRBV7-6
J: TRBJ2-5
CDR3: CASSNRASGGAVETQYF

V: TRBV7-8
J: TRBJ2-1
CDR3: CASSPRNSGRGPKYNEQFF

V: TRBV20-1
J: TRBJ1-1
CDR3: CSARGEENTEAFF

V: TRBV27
J: TRBJ1-5
CDR3: CASSPRDRGQPQHF

V: TRBV10-3
J: TRBJ2-3
CDR3: CAISKIQGAEDTQYF

V: TRBV7-3
J: TRBJ2-1
CDR3: CASSYDTYNEQFF

V: TRBV29-1
J: TRBJ2-1
CDR3: CSVRGEGLLNEQFF

V: TRBV7-9
J: TRBJ1-1
CDR3: CASSLGMDTEAFF

V: TRBV28
J: TRBJ1-1
CDR3: CASTPWGSEAFF

V: TRBV19
J: TRBJ1-1
CDR3: CASSRRENTEAFF

V: TRBV6-2/TRBV6-3
J: TRBJ2-4
CDR3: CASRLDSSPVAKNIQYF

V: TRBV11-3
J: TRBJ2-1
CDR3: CASSLRDGNNEQFF

V: TRBV11-2
J: TRBJ2-3
CDR3: CASSSLLGAGGADTQYF

V: TRBV5-6
J: TRBJ2-3
CDR3: CASSSSGSLTDTQYF

V: TRBV7-9
J: TRBJ2-5
CDR3: CASSPREVWGETQYF

V: TRBV7-9
J: TRBJ1-2
CDR3: CASTDNYGYTF

V: TRBV7-8
J: TRBJ2-1
CDR3: CASSLGDSPSSYNEQFF

V: TRBV2
J: TRBJ1-5
CDR3: CASGGGYQPQHF

V: TRBV12-3/TRBV12-4
J: TRBJ2-2
CDR3: CASSLEGGPGGELFF